One sample yielded the 14 T cell receptor beta chains listed below, sequenced in a study of T-cell memory formation after mild COVID-19. TCRdb independently ran MiXCR on the 5' RACE reads; one entry per CDR3 protein. The sample comprises a few hundred thousand distinct CDR3 sequences, approximately 21% of which are singletons, and roughly 8.1% rests with the top ten. Input material: PBMCs or a T cell subset sorted from them (not recorded which). The source is an adult woman who had mild COVID-19 (a few samples of this study predate the infection). Cell type and time point are not known.

This clonotype has only a few counts. This rearrangement joins TRBV28 to TRBJ1-6, with D unresolved. There are 14 residues in the CDR3. Germline CDR1 and CDR2: MDHEN and SYDVKM. Trimming pared 7 bases from V and 0 bases from J, leaving 7 bases between. CDR3 region: CASNPSSYNSPLHF. In nucleotides, the CDR3 is TGTGCCAGCAATCCAAGCTCCTATAATTCACCCCTCCACTTT.

This clonotype has more than one count but fewer than ten. This CDR3 is CASRKQGFDTQYF. DNA of the CDR3: TGTGCCAGCAGGAAACAGGGGTTTGATACGCAGTATTTT. The chain links TRBV6-5 to TRBJ2-3; 7 bases are shared with TRBD1. The V and J ends lost 6 bases and 6 bases, in that order; junction bases with no gene match: 6. This CDR3 contains 13 residues. Per germline, CDR1 MNHEY and CDR2 SVGAGI.

J is TRBJ1-1 and V is TRBV7-6; 9 bases map to TRBD1. Trimming at V came to 5 bases and at J to 11 bases, leaving 9 bases not matched to a gene. The V gene's germline CDR1 is SGHVS and CDR2 FNYEAQ. This CDR3 contains 13 residues. CDR3: CASSPGQGGRAFF. For the CDR3, the DNA is TGTGCCAGCAGCCCGGGACAGGGAGGGCGGGCTTTCTTT.

This rearrangement joins TRBV5-1 to TRBJ2-1; tentatively, D is TRBD2 (6 bases). V shed 4 bases and J shed 5 bases, with 16 bases lying between them. The germline V gene encodes CDR1 SGHRS and CDR2 YFSETQ. There are 15 residues in the CDR3. CDR3 DNA sequence: TGCGCCAGCAGCGCGACCGGGACTGGGGACAATGAGCAGTTCTTC. Amino acids: CASSATGTGDNEQFF.

The rearrangement joins TRBV10-3 to TRBJ2-1; tentative D call: TRBD2 (6 bases). The CDR3 has 13 amino acids. The V end lost 6 bases, the J end lost 8 bases, and 14 bases lay between the germline ends. Germline-derived CDR1 and CDR2 are ENHRY and SYGVKD. In DNA, the CDR3 is TGTGCCATCAGCCGGACTGGGGAGGATGAGCAGTTCTTC. It yields the protein CAISRTGEDEQFF.

The chain carries TRBV4-3 and TRBJ2-1, with D perhaps matching TRBD2 (6 bases). The V gene's germline CDR1 is LGHNA and CDR2 YSLEER. The CDR3 spans 16 residues. The V end lost 3 bases, the J end lost 4 bases, and 16 bases lay between the germline ends. The chain's CDR3 is CASSHKPGLEYNEQFF. CDR3 coding DNA: TGCGCCAGCAGCCATAAACCGGGACTCGAATACAATGAGCAGTTCTTC.

The sample holds a few counts of this clonotype. The chain employs TRBV7-9 and TRBJ1-1, with TRBD1 matching 7 bases. V lost 5 bases and J lost 1; bases outside the gene matches: 7. The CDR3 consists of 15 residues. Germline V gene sequence: CDR1 SEHNR, CDR2 FQNEAQ (reference sequence). The CDR3 DNA is TGTGCCAGCAGCCCTAGGAGGGGGCGGAACACTGAAGCTTTCTTT. It codes for CASSPRRGRNTEAFF.

This clonotype was recorded many times. The V gene is TRBV7-8, the J gene TRBJ2-2; a possible D gene is TRBD2 (5 bases). The CDR3 loop spans 14 amino acids. Germline V gene lookup returns CDR1 SGHVS and CDR2 FQNEAQ. Trimming stripped 2 bases from V and 5 bases from J, with 9 bases between. The CDR3 sequence: CASSLTSRTGELFF. CDR3 sequence (DNA): TGTGCCAGCAGCTTAACTAGTCGGACCGGGGAGCTGTTTTTT.

The chain uses TRBV15 and TRBJ2-3; TRBD2 matches 13 bases. The CDR3 loop spans 15 amino acids. Germline V lookup: CDR1 LNHNV, CDR2 YYDKDF (reference sequence). V lost 5 bases, J lost 5 bases, and 4 bases stayed unmatched. CDR3 DNA: TGTGCCACCAGCCGGGGACTAGCGGGAAAAGATACGCAGTATTTT. The encoded protein is CATSRGLAGKDTQYF.

V usage is TRBV10-3 and J usage is TRBJ1-2; 7 bases align to TRBD1. The germline V gene encodes CDR1 ENHRY and CDR2 SYGVKD. The CDR3 spans 12 residues. Trimming cost V 6 bases and J 4 bases; bases outside gene matches: 2. This CDR3 is CAIRQGVYGYTF. CDR3 in DNA: TGTGCCATCAGGCAGGGGGTCTATGGCTACACCTTC.

J is TRBJ2-7 and V is TRBV6-5; maybe TRBD2 (5 bases). The CDR3 spans 14 residues. V dropped 0 bases and J dropped 3 bases, with 9 bases sitting between them. Germline V CDR1 and CDR2: MNHEY, SVGAGI. CDR3 nucleotides: TGTGCCAGCAGTTACTCGGGTCGGGACTACGAGCAGTACTTC. Residues: CASSYSGRDYEQYF.

The J gene is TRBJ1-1, the V gene TRBV15, with 8 bases that match TRBD1. CDR3 size: 16 residues. The germline CDR1 and CDR2 sequences are LNHNV and YYDKDF (reference sequence). The trim removed 0 bases at V and 1 base at J, leaving 4 bases unmatched. The CDR3 DNA reads TGTGCCACCAGCAGAGATTTGGGGACAGGGAACACTGAAGCTTTCTTT. Protein sequence: CATSRDLGTGNTEAFF.

This clonotype turned up a few times. One junction end disagrees with the germline gene, perhaps due to a read error. The chain combines TRBV20-1 with TRBJ1-1; D gene ambiguous. The CDR3 spans 9 residues. Germline V gives CDR1 DFQATT, CDR2 SNEGSKA (reference sequence). The CDR3 DNA reads TGCAGTGCTCCCACTGTAGCTTTCTTT. Protein: CSAPTVAFF.

Points on this clonotype: At one end the junction does not follow the germline gene, possibly because of a read error. The J gene is TRBJ2-1, the V gene TRBV24-1; possible D gene TRBD1, 5 bases. CDR3 size: 12 residues. The germline gives CDR1 KGHDR, CDR2 SFDVKD. The CDR3 loop is CATSDFRGSWLF. Here the CDR3 DNA reads TGTGCCACCAGTGATTTTAGGGGATCCTGGCTCTTC.